This T cell receptor beta chain was sequenced in a study of shared clonotypes between healthy human individuals. CD8 cells classed as naive were CD45RO-negative and positively selected for CCR7, excluding terminally differentiated effector memory CD45RA+ cells. The protocol was immunoSEQ multiplex PCR, while the TCRdb copy is restricted to in-frame clones and leaves out a portion. The data show roughly 1,800,000 clones, with about 95% seen just once and around 1.2% held by the top ten. Sequencing used naive CD8+ T cells sorted from blood. The origin of this receptor is a man younger than 35 in good health.

CDR3 coding DNA: TGTGCCAGCAGCCTCGGACTAGCGGACTTCACAGATACGCAGTATTTT. Its translation is CASSLGLADFTDTQYF. The chain joins TRBV13 to TRBJ2-3, with TRBD2 matching 10 bases. The germline V gene has CDR1 PRHDT and CDR2 FYEKMQ (reference sequence). The CDR3 length is 16 residues. V lost 5 bases and J lost 2; bases outside the gene matches: 7. Supplemented by reference TRBV13 and TRBJ2-3, the full variable domain reads AAGVIQSPRHLIKEKRETATLKCYPIPRHDTVYWYQQGPGQDPQFLISFYEKMQSDKGSIPDRFSAQQFSDYHSELNMSSLELGDSALYFCASSLGLADFTDTQYFGPGTRLTVL.